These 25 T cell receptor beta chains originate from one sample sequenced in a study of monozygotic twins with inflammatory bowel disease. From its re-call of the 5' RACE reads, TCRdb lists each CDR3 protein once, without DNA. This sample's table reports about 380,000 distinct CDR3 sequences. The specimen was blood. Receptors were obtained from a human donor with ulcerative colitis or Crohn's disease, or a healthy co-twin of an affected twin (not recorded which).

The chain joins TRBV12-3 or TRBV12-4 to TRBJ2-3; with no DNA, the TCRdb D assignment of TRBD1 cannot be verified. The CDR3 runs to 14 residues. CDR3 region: CASSFRGEADTQYF.

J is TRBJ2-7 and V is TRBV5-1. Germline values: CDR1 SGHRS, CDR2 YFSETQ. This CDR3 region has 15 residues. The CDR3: CASRWSASGSYEQYF.

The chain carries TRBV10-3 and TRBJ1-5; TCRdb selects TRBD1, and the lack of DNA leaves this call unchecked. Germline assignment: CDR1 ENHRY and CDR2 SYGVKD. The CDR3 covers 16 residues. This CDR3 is CAPWDISNYSNQPQHF.

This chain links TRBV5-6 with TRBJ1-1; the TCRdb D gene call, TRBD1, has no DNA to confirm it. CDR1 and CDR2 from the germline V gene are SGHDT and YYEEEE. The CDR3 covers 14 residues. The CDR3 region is CASSAPGHATEAFF. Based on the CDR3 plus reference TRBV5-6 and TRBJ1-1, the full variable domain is DAGVTQSPTHLIKTRGQQVTLRCSPKSGHDTVSWYQQALGQGPQFIFQYYEEEERQRGNFPDRFSGHQFPNYSSELNVNALLLGDSALYLCASSAPGHATEAFFGQGTRLTVV.

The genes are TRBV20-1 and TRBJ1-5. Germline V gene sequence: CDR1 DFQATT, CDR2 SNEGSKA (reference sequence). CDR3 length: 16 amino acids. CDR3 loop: CSARDPGWGSNQPQHF.

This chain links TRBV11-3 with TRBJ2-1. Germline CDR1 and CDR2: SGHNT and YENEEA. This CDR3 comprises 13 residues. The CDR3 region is CASSLGRWDEQFF.

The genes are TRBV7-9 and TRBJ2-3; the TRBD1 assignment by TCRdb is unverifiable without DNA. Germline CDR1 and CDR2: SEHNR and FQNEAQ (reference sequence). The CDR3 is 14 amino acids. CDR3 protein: CASSLARGSDTQYF.

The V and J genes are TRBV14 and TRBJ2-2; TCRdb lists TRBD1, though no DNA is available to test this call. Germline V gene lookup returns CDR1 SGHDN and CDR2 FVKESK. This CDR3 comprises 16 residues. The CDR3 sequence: CASSPQGARITGELFF.

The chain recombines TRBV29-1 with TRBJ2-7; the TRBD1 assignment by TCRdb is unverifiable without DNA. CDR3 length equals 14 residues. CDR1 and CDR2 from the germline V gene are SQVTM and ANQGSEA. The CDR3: CSVDRWSGTYEQYF.

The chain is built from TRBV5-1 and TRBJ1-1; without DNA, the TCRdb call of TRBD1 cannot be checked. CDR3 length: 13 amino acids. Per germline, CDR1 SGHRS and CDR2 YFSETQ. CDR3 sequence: CASSLWGDTEAFF.

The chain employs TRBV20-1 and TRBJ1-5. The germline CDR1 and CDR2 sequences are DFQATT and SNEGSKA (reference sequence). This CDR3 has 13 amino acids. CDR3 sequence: CSARVQGDQPQHF.

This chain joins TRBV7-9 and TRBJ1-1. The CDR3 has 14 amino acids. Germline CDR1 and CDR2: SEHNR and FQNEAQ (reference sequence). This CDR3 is CASSLAHGPTEAFF.

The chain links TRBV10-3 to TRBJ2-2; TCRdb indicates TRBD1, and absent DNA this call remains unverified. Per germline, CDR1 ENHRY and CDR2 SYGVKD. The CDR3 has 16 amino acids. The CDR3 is CAISRKRQENTGELFF.

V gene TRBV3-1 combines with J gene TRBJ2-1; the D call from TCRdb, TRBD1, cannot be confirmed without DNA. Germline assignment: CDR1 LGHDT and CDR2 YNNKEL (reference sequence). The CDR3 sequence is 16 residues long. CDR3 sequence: CASSRSTGGSYNEQFF.

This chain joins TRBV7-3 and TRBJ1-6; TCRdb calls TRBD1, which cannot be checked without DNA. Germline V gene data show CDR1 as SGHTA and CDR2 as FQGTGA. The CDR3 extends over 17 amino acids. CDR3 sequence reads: CASSLHPTGSGNSPLHF.

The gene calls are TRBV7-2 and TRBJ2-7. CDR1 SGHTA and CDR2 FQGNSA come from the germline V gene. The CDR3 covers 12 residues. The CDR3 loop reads CASSLYGYEQYF.

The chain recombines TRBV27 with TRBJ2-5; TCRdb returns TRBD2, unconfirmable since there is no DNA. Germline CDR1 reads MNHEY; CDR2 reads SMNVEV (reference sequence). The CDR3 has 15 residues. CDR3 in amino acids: CASSSRRLGKETQYF.

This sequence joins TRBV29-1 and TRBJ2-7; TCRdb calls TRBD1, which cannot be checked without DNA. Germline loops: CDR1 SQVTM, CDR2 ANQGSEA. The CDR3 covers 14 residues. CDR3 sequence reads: CSGAKGTNRGEQYF.

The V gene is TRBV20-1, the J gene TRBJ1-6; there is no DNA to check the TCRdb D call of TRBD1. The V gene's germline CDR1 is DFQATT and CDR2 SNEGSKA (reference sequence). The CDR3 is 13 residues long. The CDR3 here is CSATRGENSPLHF.

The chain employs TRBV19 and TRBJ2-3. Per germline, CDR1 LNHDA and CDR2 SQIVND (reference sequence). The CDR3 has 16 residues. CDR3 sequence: CASSSMDWLITDTQYF.

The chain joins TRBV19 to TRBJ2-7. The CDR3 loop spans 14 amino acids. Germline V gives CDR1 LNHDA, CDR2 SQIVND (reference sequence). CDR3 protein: CASSIGSASYEQYF.

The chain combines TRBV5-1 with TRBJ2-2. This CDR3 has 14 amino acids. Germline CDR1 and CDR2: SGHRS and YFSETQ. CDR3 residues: CASSLSANTGELFF. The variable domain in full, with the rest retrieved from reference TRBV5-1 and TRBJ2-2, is KAGVTQTPRYLIKTRGQQVTLSCSPISGHRSVSWYQQTPGQGLQFLFEYFSETQRNKGNFPGRFSGRQFSNSRSEMNVSTLELGDSALYLCASSLSANTGELFFGEGSRLTVL.

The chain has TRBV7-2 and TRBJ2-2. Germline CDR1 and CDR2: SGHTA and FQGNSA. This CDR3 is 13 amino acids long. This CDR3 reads CASSLRGTGELFF.

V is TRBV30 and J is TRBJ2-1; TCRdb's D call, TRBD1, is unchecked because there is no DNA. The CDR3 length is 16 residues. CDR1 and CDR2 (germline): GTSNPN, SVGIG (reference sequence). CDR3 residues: CAWRLRDRAIGDEQFF. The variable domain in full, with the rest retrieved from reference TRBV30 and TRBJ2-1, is SQTIHQWPATLVQPVGSPLSLECTVEGTSNPNLYWYRQAAGRGLQLLFYSVGIGQISSEVPQNLSASRPQDRQFILSSKKLLLSDSGFYLCAWRLRDRAIGDEQFFGPGTRLTVL.

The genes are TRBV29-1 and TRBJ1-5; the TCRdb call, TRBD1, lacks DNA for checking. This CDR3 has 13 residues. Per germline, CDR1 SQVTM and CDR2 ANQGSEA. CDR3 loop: CSVQAGGNQPQHF.